The 10 T cell receptor beta chains presented below share a single source sample, sequenced in a study of T cells in Graves' hyperthyroidism and ophthalmopathy. The source material, RNA transcripts, was used to amplify TCR beta CDR3 regions. Researchers ran a first-round RT-PCR on the TCR CDR3 using the HTBI primer set. TCRdb independently ran MiXCR on the multiplex PCR reads; one entry per CDR3 protein. The sample shows fewer than 450,000 distinct CDR3 sequences, over 12% of them seen only once. Material for sequencing was blood. The receptors originated from a man over 45 with Graves' ophthalmopathy.

This sequence joins TRBV20-1 and TRBJ2-2, with D possibly TRBD2 on 6 matching bases. The germline CDR1 and CDR2 sequences are DFQATT and SNEGSKA (reference sequence). The CDR3 runs 13 residues. Trimming removed 5 bases from V and 8 bases from J, with 15 bases in between. This CDR3 is CSAAGTARGELFF. CDR3 sequence (DNA): TGCAGTGCTGCCGGGACTGCGAGGGGGGAGCTGTTTTTT.

The genes are TRBV5-1 and TRBJ2-3; 7 positions match TRBD1. Germline lookup yields CDR1 SGHRS and CDR2 YFSETQ. This CDR3 has 14 amino acids. The V and J ends lost 5 bases and 5 bases, in that order; junction bases with no gene match: 8. DNA for the CDR3: TGCGCCAGCAGACAGGGGCGAGCAGTAGATACGCAGTATTTT. Protein sequence: CASRQGRAVDTQYF.

The genes are TRBV27 and TRBJ2-1; 8 positions match TRBD2. Germline-derived CDR1 and CDR2 are MNHEY and SMNVEV (reference sequence). V shed 7 bases, J shed 5 bases, and the junction held 10 bases outside the gene matches. The CDR3 spans 15 residues. CDR3 in DNA: TGTGCCAGCACCCCCGGGGGGCGGGAGGACAATGAGCAGTTCTTC. It translates to CASTPGGREDNEQFF.

This sequence joins TRBV7-9 and TRBJ2-2; D remains ambiguous. V was trimmed by 3 bases and J by 3 bases, leaving 5 bases between them. CDR3 length equals 13 residues. CDR1 SEHNR and CDR2 FQNEAQ come from the germline V gene (reference sequence). CDR3 protein: CASSLDHTGELFF. In DNA, the CDR3 is TGTGCCAGCAGCTTGGACCACACCGGGGAGCTGTTTTTT.

This clonotype was recorded many times. The chain combines TRBV6-5 with TRBJ2-7; D uncertain. Trimming removed 0 bases at V and 5 bases at J, with 17 bases between. The CDR3 covers 16 residues. Germline V gives CDR1 MNHEY, CDR2 SVGAGI. CDR3 sequence reads: CASSYSVRPRGDEQYF. CDR3 sequence (DNA): TGTGCCAGCAGTTACTCTGTCCGACCCAGAGGCGACGAGCAGTACTTC.

This clonotype was detected ten times or more. The genes are TRBV2 and TRBJ2-1; D not resolved. The germline V and J ends were trimmed by 6 bases and 6 bases, with 12 bases remaining between them. Germline V gives CDR1 SNHLY, CDR2 FYNNEI. This CDR3 has 13 residues. This CDR3 reads CASRRSPGNEQFF. The CDR3 region has the DNA TGTGCCAGCAGAAGGTCCCCGGGCAATGAGCAGTTCTTC.

At least ten counts were recorded for this clonotype. The chain employs TRBV11-2 and TRBJ1-1; TRBD1 might be the D (5 bases). Between the trimmed V and J ends, which lost 5 bases and 7 bases, there was a span of 11 bases. From germline, CDR1 is SGHAT and CDR2 FQNNGV. The CDR3 has 12 amino acids. The DNA for the CDR3 is TGTGCCAGCAGCCAGACAGATCGTGAAGCTTTCTTT. Translating it yields CASSQTDREAFF.

This clonotype was seen many times. The rearrangement uses TRBV12-3 or TRBV12-4 and TRBJ1-1, with TRBD1 as a possible D gene (5 bases). The length of the CDR3 is 15 residues. Between the trimmed V and J ends, which lost 7 bases and 5 bases, there was a span of 20 bases. The CDR3 DNA sequence: TGTGCCAGCATTTTTAAGGACAAACCCCGTACTGAAGCTTTCTTT. Protein sequence: CASIFKDKPRTEAFF.

In its sample, this clonotype was seen many times. The rearrangement links TRBV20-1 to TRBJ1-1, with D tentatively TRBD1 (5 bases). Germline CDR1 DFQATT, CDR2 SNEGSKA (reference sequence). The ends were cut back, 6 bases at V and 4 bases at J, with 15 bases in the middle. The CDR3 runs to 13 residues. CDR3 protein: CSAGTSGRTEAFF. CDR3 DNA: TGCAGTGCAGGGACGTCTGGGCGCACTGAAGCTTTCTTT.

This clonotype came up many times. The chain links TRBV20-1 to TRBJ2-3, with TRBD2 matching 10 bases. Germline V CDR1 and CDR2: DFQATT, SNEGSKA (reference sequence). The junction had 5 bases not matched to a gene; V was cut back by 0 bases and J by 2 bases. The CDR3 is made up of 16 amino acids. CDR3 sequence (DNA): TGCAGTGCTAGAGAATCTAGCGGGAGCTTCACAGATACGCAGTATTTT. Translation gives CSARESSGSFTDTQYF.